Below, 18 T cell receptor beta chains from the same sample are listed, as sequenced in a study of shared clonotypes between healthy human individuals. Data came from immunoSEQ multiplex PCR; TCRdb stores just in-frame clones and leaves some out. Of about 1.5 million clones in the sample, 95% to 97% were seen once. Sequencing was carried out using naive CD4+ T cells sorted from blood. The subset here: CD45RA+ positively selected. The receptors were gathered from a man aged 25-45 years in good health.

This clone appeared once. The J gene is TRBJ1-1, the V gene TRBV19, with 8 bases identical to TRBD1. The J segment lost 4 bases and the V segment lost 4 bases, leaving 5 bases of the junction unmatched. CDR1 is LNHDA and CDR2 is SQIVND in the germline V gene (reference sequence). The CDR3 consists of 14 residues. The CDR3 region has the DNA TGTGCCAGTAGTACGGACAGGGTCGGCACTGAAGCTTTCTTT. Its translation is CASSTDRVGTEAFF.

This rearrangement joins TRBV21-1 to TRBJ2-7; the table gives TRBD2 as D, unverified against the DNA. TRBV21-1 is a recognized pseudogene. The CDR3 runs to 15 residues. The CDR3: CASSKEGGPNYEQYF. The CDR3 DNA reads as TGTGCCAGCAGCAAAGAGGGGGGGCCGAACTACGAGCAGTACTTC.

The CDR3 is CASSRTGAGRLYEQYF. The DNA for the CDR3 is TGTGCCAGCAGCCGGACCGGGGCGGGAAGACTCTACGAGCAGTACTTC. The J gene is TRBJ2-7, the V gene TRBV4-2; D is possibly TRBD2 (6 bases). Per the germline V gene, CDR1 is LGHNA and CDR2 is YNFKEQ. The CDR3 is made up of 16 amino acids. V lost 4 bases and J 3 bases, leaving 19 bases between the germline ends.

Points on this clone: At the DNA level, this CDR3 is encoded by other sequences in the same sample as well. This chain uses TRBV18 with TRBJ1-4; no definite D call. This CDR3 contains 13 residues. The germline V gene encodes CDR1 KGHSH and CDR2 LQKENI. The V end was cut by 0 bases, the J end by 4 bases, with 3 bases between. CDR3: CASSPPNNEKLFF. The CDR3 bases are TGTGCCAGCTCACCACCAAATAATGAAAAACTGTTTTTT. Using reference TRBV18 and TRBJ1-4 for the parts outside the CDR3, the full variable domain is NAGVMQNPRHLVRRRGQEARLRCSPMKGHSHVYWYRQLPEEGLKFMVYLQKENIIDESGMPKERFSAEFPKEGPSILRIQQVVRGDSAAYFCASSPPNNEKLFFGSGTQLSVL.

This clone has only one observation. Other nucleotide sequences from this sample produce the same CDR3. V is TRBV5-1 and J is TRBJ1-4; no firm D call. The germline V and J ends were trimmed by 0 bases and 8 bases, with 11 bases remaining between them. The germline V gene encodes CDR1 SGHRS and CDR2 YFSETQ. CDR3 size: 14 residues. CDR3 protein: CASSLAGLGEKLFF. The CDR3 nucleotides are TGCGCCAGCAGCTTGGCCGGTCTGGGGGAAAAACTGTTTTTT.

The chain has TRBV20-1 and TRBJ2-3, with D perhaps TRBD1 (6 bases). The CDR3 contains 11 residues. The V gene's germline CDR1 is DFQATT and CDR2 SNEGSKA (reference sequence). V was shortened by 5 bases and J by 11 bases, with 14 bases between the two germline ends. Here the CDR3 DNA reads TGCAGTGCTGTTAGGTCGGGACAGCAGTATTTT. It yields the protein CSAVRSGQQYF.

This chain connects TRBV5-4 to TRBJ2-7; D gene unclear. This CDR3 has 14 residues. CDR1 and CDR2 from the germline V gene are SGHNT and YYREEE (reference sequence). The germline V and J ends were trimmed by 3 bases and 0 bases, with 10 bases remaining between them. In DNA, the CDR3 is TGTGCCAGCAGCTACGGACGGCACTCCTACGAGCAGTACTTC. Protein product: CASSYGRHSYEQYF.

The chain is built from TRBV28 and TRBJ2-2; perhaps TRBD1 as D (6 bases). Per germline, CDR1 MDHEN and CDR2 SYDVKM. Trimming cost V 6 bases and J 6 bases, with 17 bases left between them. This CDR3 has 15 residues. The CDR3 coding sequence is TGTGCCAGCAGCTTTCTTTTGGGGGCTCCCGGGGAGCTGTTTTTT. The encoded protein is CASSFLLGAPGELFF.

The chain links TRBV7-9 to TRBJ2-7; TRBD2 is a possible D gene (5 bases). Trimming removed 0 bases at V and 2 bases at J, with 17 bases between. The CDR3 covers 17 residues. In germline, CDR1 is SEHNR, CDR2 FQNEAQ (reference sequence). CDR3 protein: CASSLALRGQITYEQYF. CDR3 nucleotide sequence: TGTGCCAGCAGCTTAGCGCTAAGAGGGCAGATAACCTACGAGCAGTACTTC.

This sequence joins TRBV5-4 and TRBJ2-3; no clear D gene. The V end lost 4 bases, the J end lost 3 bases, and 9 bases lay between the germline ends. CDR1 is SGHNT and CDR2 is YYREEE in the germline V gene (reference sequence). The CDR3 runs 13 residues. The CDR3, as DNA: TGTGCCAGCAGCCAAACATGGACAGATACGCAGTATTTT. As protein: CASSQTWTDTQYF.

The rearrangement uses TRBV5-1 and TRBJ2-1; 9 nucleotides align to TRBD1. CDR1 and CDR2 (germline): SGHRS, YFSETQ. The CDR3 consists of 17 residues. The ends lost 3 bases at V and 3 bases at J; junction bases unmatched: 10. In DNA form, the CDR3 reads TGCGCCAGCAGCTCGCCTTGGGACAGGGAGAACTACAATGAGCAGTTCTTC. Its translation is CASSSPWDRENYNEQFF.

The V and J genes are TRBV5-4 and TRBJ1-1, with a tentative D call TRBD1 (5 bases). V lost 0 bases to trimming and J lost 0 bases, with 9 bases between them. CDR1 SGHNT and CDR2 YYREEE come from the germline V gene (reference sequence). The CDR3 sequence is 15 residues long. The CDR3 region has the DNA TGTGCCAGCAGCTTGGTGGGACGAATGAACACTGAAGCTTTCTTT. This gives the protein CASSLVGRMNTEAFF. Looking up the rest from reference TRBV5-4 and TRBJ1-1 gives the full variable domain: ETGVTQSPTHLIKTRGQQVTLRCSSQSGHNTVSWYQQALGQGPQFIFQYYREEENGRGNFPPRFSGLQFPNYSSELNVNALELDDSALYLCASSLVGRMNTEAFFGQGTRLTVV.

This sequence joins TRBV19 and TRBJ2-7, with D unclear. This CDR3 has 15 amino acids. Germline CDR1 reads LNHDA; CDR2 reads SQIVND (reference sequence). The germline V and J ends were trimmed by 0 bases and 2 bases, with 11 bases remaining between them. The CDR3 DNA follows: TGTGCCAGTAGTATAGAACCAGGAACTACCTACGAGCAGTACTTC. Protein product: CASSIEPGTTYEQYF. The whole variable domain, filled in from reference TRBV19 and TRBJ2-7, reads DGGITQSPKYLFRKEGQNVTLSCEQNLNHDAMYWYRQDPGQGLRLIYYSQIVNDFQKGDIAEGYSVSREKKESFPLTVTSAQKNPTAFYLCASSIEPGTTYEQYFGPGTRLTVT.

V gene TRBV29-1 combines with J gene TRBJ2-3; 7 nucleotides agree with TRBD1. The CDR3 is 14 residues long. Germline CDR1 and CDR2: SQVTM and ANQGSEA. Losses at the gene ends were 4 bases for V and 4 bases for J; bases not matched to a gene: 8. The CDR3 here is CSVGPGQVADTQYF. The DNA for the CDR3 is TGCAGCGTTGGTCCCGGACAGGTCGCAGATACGCAGTATTTT.

J is TRBJ2-1 and V is TRBV10-1; the match to TRBD1 covers 10 bases. V lost 8 bases and J lost 0; bases outside the gene matches: 13. CDR3 length: 18 residues. Looked up from germline, CDR1 is WNHNN and CDR2 is SYGVQD (reference sequence). CDR3 sequence reads: CASSMTGGRPISYNEQFF. CDR3 coding DNA: TGCGCCAGCTCAATGACAGGGGGCCGGCCAATCTCCTACAATGAGCAGTTCTTC.

This clone was recorded only once. The V gene is TRBV27, the J gene TRBJ2-3; TRBD1 agrees at 9 bases. V lost 5 bases and J lost 5; bases outside the gene matches: 14. The CDR3 covers 17 residues. Germline CDR1 and CDR2: MNHEY and SMNVEV (reference sequence). The CDR3 loop is CASSQRQNRGLGDTQYF. CDR3 nucleotide sequence: TGTGCCAGCAGTCAACGGCAAAACAGGGGGCTGGGAGATACGCAGTATTTT.

The chain is built from TRBV10-3 and TRBJ2-5; 8 bases are shared with TRBD2. The CDR3 is 16 residues long. Trimming removed 1 base from V and 3 bases from J; junction bases left unmatched: 7. In germline, CDR1 is ENHRY, CDR2 SYGVKD. The CDR3 is CAISEWTGGSKETQYF. For the CDR3, the DNA is TGTGCCATCAGTGAGTGGACGGGAGGGTCGAAAGAGACCCAGTACTTC.

The chain has TRBV19 and TRBJ2-7; perhaps TRBD2 as D (6 bases). This CDR3 has 13 amino acids. Germline V gene lookup returns CDR1 LNHDA and CDR2 SQIVND (reference sequence). V was shortened by 9 bases and J by 4 bases, with 16 bases between the two germline ends. The CDR3 DNA reads as TGTGCCAGCAGGCGGGAACCACCTTACGAGCAGTACTTC. It translates to CASRREPPYEQYF.